These 18 T cell receptor beta chains came from one sample sequenced in a study of early T cells in non-severe SARS-CoV-2 infection. TCRdb reprocessed the 5' RACE reads via MiXCR and lists one record per CDR3 protein. The repertoire includes 55,000 to 85,000 distinct CDR3 sequences, roughly 15% of them detected once, and more than 13% sits in the top ten. Material for sequencing was whole blood. These receptors were taken from an adult who was a healthcare worker with PCR-confirmed SARS-CoV-2 infection or an uninfected control (not recorded which).

This CDR3 is CASSLDPTAHHEAFF. DNA for the CDR3: TGTGCCAGCAGTTTGGATCCCACTGCACACCATGAAGCTTTCTTT. The chain carries TRBV27 and TRBJ1-1, with D hard to call. Germline CDR1 and CDR2: MNHEY and SMNVEV (reference sequence). V lost 3 bases and J 7 bases, leaving 18 bases between the germline ends. This CDR3 has 15 amino acids.

The gene calls are TRBV29-1 and TRBJ2-3, with D hard to call. Trimming left V 4 bases short and J 0 bases short, with 14 bases between. The CDR3 totals 15 residues. In germline, CDR1 is SQVTM, CDR2 ANQGSEA. The CDR3 bases are TGCAGCGTTGTAGGCGCCCTTACGAGCACAGATACGCAGTATTTT. Translation: CSVVGALTSTDTQYF.

V gene TRBV5-1 combines with J gene TRBJ1-3; TRBD1 matches at 7 bases. Germline V gives CDR1 SGHRS, CDR2 YFSETQ. Trimming cost V 4 bases and J 4 bases; bases outside gene matches: 11. The CDR3 sequence is 16 residues long. CDR3 DNA: TGCGCCAGCAGCGCCTTGACAGGGACGGCCGGAAACACCATATATTTT. It codes for CASSALTGTAGNTIYF.

This clonotype was found a few times. This chain links TRBV4-3 with TRBJ2-7, with a tentative D call TRBD2 (5 bases). Germline lookup yields CDR1 LGHNA and CDR2 YSLEER. The CDR3 length is 15 residues. V lost 1 base and J lost 0, with 10 bases in between. In nucleotides, the CDR3 is TGCGCCAGCAGCCAAGGAGCAGGACTCTCCTACGAGCAGTACTTC. Its translation: CASSQGAGLSYEQYF.

This chain connects TRBV6-2 or TRBV6-3 to TRBJ2-3, with 12 nucleotides matching TRBD2. V lost 6 bases, J lost 2 bases, and 6 bases stayed unmatched. Germline-derived CDR1 and CDR2 are MNHEY and SVGEGT. The CDR3 totals 16 residues. CDR3 sequence (DNA): TGTGCCAGCAGCCGGACTAGCGGGGCGTCCACAGATACGCAGTATTTT. Translation gives CASSRTSGASTDTQYF.

This chain joins TRBV28 and TRBJ2-7; 7 bases are shared with TRBD1. V gave up 5 bases and J gave up 4 bases; unmatched junction bases: 5. The CDR3 runs 13 residues. Germline V gene lookup returns CDR1 MDHEN and CDR2 SYDVKM. CDR3 DNA: TGTGCCAGCAGTACGGGGACAGAGTACGAGCAGTACTTC. Translating gives CASSTGTEYEQYF. Drawing the rest from reference TRBV28 and TRBJ2-7, the complete variable domain is DVKVTQSSRYLVKRTGEKVFLECVQDMDHENMFWYRQDPGLGLRLIYFSYDVKMKEKGDIPEGYSVSREKKERFSLILESASTNQTSMYLCASSTGTEYEQYFGPGTRLTVT.

The chain couples TRBV6-1 to TRBJ2-2; D possibly corresponds to TRBD2 (5 bases). Germline V gives CDR1 MNHNS, CDR2 SASEGT. Trimming took off 6 bases at V and 3 bases at J, with 11 bases between the two ends. The CDR3 has 14 residues. CDR3: CASRRSADTGELFF. The CDR3 region has the DNA TGTGCCAGCAGAAGGTCAGCGGACACCGGGGAGCTGTTTTTT.

This clonotype was seen more than once but under ten times. The chain recombines TRBV5-1 with TRBJ2-3; unclear D gene. V lost 0 bases and J lost 4, with 6 bases in between. CDR3 length: 13 amino acids. CDR1 and CDR2 from the germline V gene are SGHRS and YFSETQ. The CDR3 sequence is CASSLEYSDTQYF. CDR3 DNA: TGCGCCAGCAGCTTGGAGTATTCAGATACGCAGTATTTT. Looking up the rest from reference TRBV5-1 and TRBJ2-3 gives the full variable domain: KAGVTQTPRYLIKTRGQQVTLSCSPISGHRSVSWYQQTPGQGLQFLFEYFSETQRNKGNFPGRFSGRQFSNSRSEMNVSTLELGDSALYLCASSLEYSDTQYFGPGTRLTVL.

This clonotype has ten or more counts. V is TRBV3-1 and J is TRBJ2-4; D unclear. V gave up 0 bases and J gave up 11 bases, with 14 bases separating them. Germline loops: CDR1 LGHDT, CDR2 YNNKEL (reference sequence). The CDR3 is 14 amino acids. CDR3 DNA: TGTGCCAGCAGCCAAGAGGGTTTACCCTCAGTTCAGTACTTC. Protein sequence: CASSQEGLPSVQYF.

J is TRBJ2-3 and V is TRBV5-8; perhaps D is TRBD1 or TRBD2 (6 bases each). Germline lookup yields CDR1 SGHTS and CDR2 YDEGEE. The V gene lost 0 bases and the J gene lost 3 bases, with 11 bases spanning the gap. The CDR3 extends over 15 amino acids. Here the CDR3 DNA reads TGTGCCAGCAGCTTGGGGGGGGCCAATACAGATACGCAGTATTTT. Protein product: CASSLGGANTDTQYF.

There are a few counts of this clonotype. The rearrangement joins TRBV6-6 to TRBJ1-1; 12 bases match TRBD1. J lost 5 bases, V lost 2 bases, and 12 bases had no gene match. This CDR3 has 18 amino acids. Germline CDR1 is MNHNY and CDR2 is SVGAGI (reference sequence). The CDR3 DNA follows: TGTGCCAGCAGTTACCCCCCGGGACAGGGGGCCCTGCGGACTGAAGCTTTCTTT. Translated: CASSYPPGQGALRTEAFF.

The V gene is TRBV7-2, the J gene TRBJ2-6, with D uncertain. Germline V CDR1 and CDR2: SGHTA, FQGNSA. The V end lost 3 bases, the J end lost 3 bases, and 9 bases lay between the germline ends. This CDR3 has 15 amino acids. CDR3 DNA: TGTGCCAGCAGCTTCATGTCTGTTGGGGCCAACGTCCTGACTTTC. Its translation is CASSFMSVGANVLTF.

This clonotype was seen a handful of times. The chain recombines TRBV7-2 with TRBJ2-3; 7 nucleotides match TRBD2. CDR3 length equals 16 residues. The V and J ends lost 4 bases and 4 bases, in that order; junction bases with no gene match: 11. In germline, CDR1 is SGHTA, CDR2 FQGNSA. The CDR3 nucleotides are TGTGCCAGCAGCTCCAACAGACTAGCAATCGCAGATACGCAGTATTTT. It encodes CASSSNRLAIADTQYF.

A remark on this clonotype: The junction differs from germline at one of its ends, possibly a read error. This sequence joins TRBV13 and TRBJ1-1; possibly TRBD1 for D (6 bases). Germline values: CDR1 PRHDT, CDR2 FYEKMQ (reference sequence). CDR3 size: 15 residues. DNA of the CDR3: TGTGTCAGCAGCTTAGGGGGGACAAGCAACACTGAAGCTTTCTTT. Translated, it gives CVSSLGGTSNTEAFF.

This clonotype was found many times. The CDR3 DNA is TGTGCCAGCGGATCACAGGGTGCCCTTTATGGCTACACCTTC. Translated: CASGSQGALYGYTF. V gene TRBV6-2 or TRBV6-3 combines with J gene TRBJ1-2, with a possible D match to TRBD1 (6 bases). The germline V gene has CDR1 MNHEY and CDR2 SVGEGT. Trimming took off 8 bases at V and 5 bases at J, with 18 bases between the two ends. This CDR3 has 14 residues.

In this sample, this clonotype turned up a few times. V is TRBV19 and J is TRBJ1-5; D remains unclear. Germline CDR1 and CDR2: LNHDA and SQIVND (reference sequence). Trimming stripped 5 bases from V and 0 bases from J, with 2 bases between. The CDR3 runs to 12 residues. The CDR3 spells CASSLSNQPQHF. CDR3 coding DNA: TGTGCCAGTAGTCTTAGCAATCAGCCCCAGCATTTT.

The sample holds many counts of this clonotype. The J gene is TRBJ1-5, the V gene TRBV12-3 or TRBV12-4; possibly TRBD1 for D (6 bases). Trimming pared 5 bases from V and 10 bases from J, leaving 15 bases between. The CDR3 spans 13 residues. The CDR3 is CASSPDRPTPQHF. The CDR3 DNA sequence: TGTGCCAGCAGTCCCGACAGGCCCACTCCCCAGCATTTT.

This clonotype has more than one count but fewer than ten. The DNA is left out, because the CDR3 cannot be placed on it with certainty; the CDR3 is given as TCRdb lists it. V usage is TRBV6-4 and J usage is TRBJ1-4; the table's TRBD1 call for D was not verified on the DNA. In germline, CDR1 is MRHNA, CDR2 SNTAGT. 14 amino acids form the CDR3, both terminal residues included. The CDR3: CASSDGVGTGTSFF.